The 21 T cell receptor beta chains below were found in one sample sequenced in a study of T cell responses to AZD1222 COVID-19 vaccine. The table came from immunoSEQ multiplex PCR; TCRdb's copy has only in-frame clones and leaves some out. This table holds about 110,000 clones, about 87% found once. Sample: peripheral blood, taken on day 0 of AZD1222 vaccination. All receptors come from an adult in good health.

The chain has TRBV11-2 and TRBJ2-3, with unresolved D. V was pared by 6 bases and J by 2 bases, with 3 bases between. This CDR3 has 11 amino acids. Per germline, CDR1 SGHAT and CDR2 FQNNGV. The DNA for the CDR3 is TGTGCCAGCAGGCTCACAGATACGCAGTATTTT. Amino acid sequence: CASRLTDTQYF.

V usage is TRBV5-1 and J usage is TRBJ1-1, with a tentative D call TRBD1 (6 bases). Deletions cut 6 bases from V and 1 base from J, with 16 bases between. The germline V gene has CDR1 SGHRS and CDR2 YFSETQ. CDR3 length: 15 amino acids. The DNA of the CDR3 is TGCGCCAGCAACGGGGGCTGGGTTGAGAACACTGAAGCTTTCTTT. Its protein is CASNGGWVENTEAFF.

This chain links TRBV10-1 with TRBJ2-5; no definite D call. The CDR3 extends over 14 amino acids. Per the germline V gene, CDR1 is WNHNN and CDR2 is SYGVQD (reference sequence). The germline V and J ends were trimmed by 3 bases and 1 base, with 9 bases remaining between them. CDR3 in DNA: TGCGCCAGCAGTGATTCGACTGGCCAAGAGACCCAGTACTTC. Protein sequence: CASSDSTGQETQYF.

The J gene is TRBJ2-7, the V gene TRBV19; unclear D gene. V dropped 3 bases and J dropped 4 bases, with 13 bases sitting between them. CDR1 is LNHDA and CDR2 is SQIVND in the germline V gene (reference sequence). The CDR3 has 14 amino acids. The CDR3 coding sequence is TGTGCCAGTAGTATCGGGCCTCTCTTTTACGAGCAGTACTTC. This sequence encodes CASSIGPLFYEQYF.

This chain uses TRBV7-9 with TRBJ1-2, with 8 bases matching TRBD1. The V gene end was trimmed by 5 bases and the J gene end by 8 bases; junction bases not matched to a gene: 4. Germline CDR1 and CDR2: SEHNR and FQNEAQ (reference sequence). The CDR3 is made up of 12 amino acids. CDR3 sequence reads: CASSRDRGGYTF. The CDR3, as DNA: TGTGCCAGCAGCCGTGACAGGGGCGGCTACACCTTC.

This chain's CDR3 is CASSLDSGNTIYF. CDR3 nucleotides: TGTGCCAGCAGCTTAGACTCTGGAAACACCATATATTTT. The V and J genes are TRBV7-7 and TRBJ1-3, with D unresolved. The V end lost 1 base, the J end lost 0 bases, and 1 base lay between the germline ends. The CDR3 runs 13 residues. In germline, CDR1 is SSHAT, CDR2 FNYEAQ (reference sequence).

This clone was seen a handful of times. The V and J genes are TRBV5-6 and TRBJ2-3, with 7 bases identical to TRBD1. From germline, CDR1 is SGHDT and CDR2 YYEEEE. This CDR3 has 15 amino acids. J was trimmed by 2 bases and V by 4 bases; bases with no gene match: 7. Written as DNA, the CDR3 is TGTGCCAGCAGCCCCGGGACAGTGTCCACAGATACGCAGTATTTT. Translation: CASSPGTVSTDTQYF.

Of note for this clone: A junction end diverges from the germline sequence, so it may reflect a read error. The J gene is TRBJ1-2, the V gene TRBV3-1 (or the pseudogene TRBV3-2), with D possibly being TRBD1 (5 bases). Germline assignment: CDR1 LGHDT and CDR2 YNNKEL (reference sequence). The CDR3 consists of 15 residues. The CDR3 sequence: CASSNRDLTNFGYTF. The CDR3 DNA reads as TGTGCCAGCAGCAACCGGGACCTAACCAACTTTGGCTACACCTTC.

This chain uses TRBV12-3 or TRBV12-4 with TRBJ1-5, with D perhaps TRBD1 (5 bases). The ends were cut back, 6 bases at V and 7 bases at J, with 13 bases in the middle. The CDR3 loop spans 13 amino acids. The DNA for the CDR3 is TGTGCCAGCAGGGGGGAGTCAGGGCAGCCCCAGCATTTT. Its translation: CASRGESGQPQHF.

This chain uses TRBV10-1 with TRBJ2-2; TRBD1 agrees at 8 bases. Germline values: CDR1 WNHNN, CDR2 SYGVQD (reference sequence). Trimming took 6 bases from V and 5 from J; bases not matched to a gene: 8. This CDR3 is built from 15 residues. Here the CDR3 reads CASSPGGFRTGELFF. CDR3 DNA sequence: TGCGCCAGCAGCCCAGGGGGCTTTCGAACCGGGGAGCTGTTTTTT.

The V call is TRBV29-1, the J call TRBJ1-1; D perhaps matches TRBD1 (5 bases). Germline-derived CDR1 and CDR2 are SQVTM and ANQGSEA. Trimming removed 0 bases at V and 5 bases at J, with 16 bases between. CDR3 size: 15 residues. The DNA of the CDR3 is TGCAGCGTTGAAGAACCGGGACGGATCACAACTGAAGCTTTCTTT. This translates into CSVEEPGRITTEAFF.

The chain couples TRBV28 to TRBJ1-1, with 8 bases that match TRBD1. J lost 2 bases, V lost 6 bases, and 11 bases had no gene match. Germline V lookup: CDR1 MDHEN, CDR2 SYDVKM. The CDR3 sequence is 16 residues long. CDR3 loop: CASRKQPGQVNTEAFF. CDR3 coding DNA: TGTGCCAGCAGAAAACAACCGGGACAGGTTAACACTGAAGCTTTCTTT.

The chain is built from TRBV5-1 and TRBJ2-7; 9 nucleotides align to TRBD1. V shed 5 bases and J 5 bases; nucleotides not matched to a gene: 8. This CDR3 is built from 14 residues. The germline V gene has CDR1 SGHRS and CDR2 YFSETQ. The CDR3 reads CASSKGQGYHEQYF. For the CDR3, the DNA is TGCGCCAGCAGTAAGGGACAGGGTTACCACGAGCAGTACTTC.

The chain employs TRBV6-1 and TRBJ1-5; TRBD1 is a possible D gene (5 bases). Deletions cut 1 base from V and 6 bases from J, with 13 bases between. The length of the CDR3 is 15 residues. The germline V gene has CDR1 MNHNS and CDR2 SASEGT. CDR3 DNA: TGTGCCAGCAGTGAAGTAGCAGGGCTAAGTCAGCCCCAGCATTTT. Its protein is CASSEVAGLSQPQHF.

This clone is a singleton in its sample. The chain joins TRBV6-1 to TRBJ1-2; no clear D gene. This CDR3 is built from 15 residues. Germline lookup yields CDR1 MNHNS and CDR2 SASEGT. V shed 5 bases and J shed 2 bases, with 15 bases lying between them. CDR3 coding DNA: TGTGCCAGCAGTTTCGCGGGAGGCGCCAACTATGGCTACACCTTC. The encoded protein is CASSFAGGANYGYTF.

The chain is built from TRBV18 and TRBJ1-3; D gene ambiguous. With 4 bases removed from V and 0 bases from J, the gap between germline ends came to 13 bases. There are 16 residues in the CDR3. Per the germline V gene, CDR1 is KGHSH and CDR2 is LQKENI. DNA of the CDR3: TGTGCCAGCTCACTTTCAGGATTGAGCTCTGGAAACACCATATATTTT. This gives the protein CASSLSGLSSGNTIYF.

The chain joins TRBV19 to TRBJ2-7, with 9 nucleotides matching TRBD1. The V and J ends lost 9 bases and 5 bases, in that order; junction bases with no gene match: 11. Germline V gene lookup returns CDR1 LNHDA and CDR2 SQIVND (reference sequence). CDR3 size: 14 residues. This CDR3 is CASRRLQGADEQYF. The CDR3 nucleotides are TGTGCCAGCCGGAGACTACAGGGGGCAGACGAGCAGTACTTC.

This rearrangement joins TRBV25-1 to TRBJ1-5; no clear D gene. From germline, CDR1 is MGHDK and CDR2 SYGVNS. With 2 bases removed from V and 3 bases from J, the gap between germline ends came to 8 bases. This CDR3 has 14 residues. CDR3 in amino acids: CASSEPGFNQPQHF. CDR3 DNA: TGTGCCAGCAGTGAACCGGGGTTCAATCAGCCCCAGCATTTT.

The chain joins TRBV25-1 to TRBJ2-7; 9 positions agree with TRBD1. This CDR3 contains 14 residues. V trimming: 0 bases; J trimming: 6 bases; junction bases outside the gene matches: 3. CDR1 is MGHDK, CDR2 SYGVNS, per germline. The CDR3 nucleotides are TGTGCCAGCAGTGAATATAACAGGGGGCTCGAGCAGTACTTC. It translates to CASSEYNRGLEQYF.

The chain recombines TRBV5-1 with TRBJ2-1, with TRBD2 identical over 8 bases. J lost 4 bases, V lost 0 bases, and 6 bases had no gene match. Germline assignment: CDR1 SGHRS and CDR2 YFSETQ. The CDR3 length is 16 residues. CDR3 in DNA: TGCGCCAGCAGCTTGGGAGGTAGCGGGATTTACAATGAGCAGTTCTTC. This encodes CASSLGGSGIYNEQFF.

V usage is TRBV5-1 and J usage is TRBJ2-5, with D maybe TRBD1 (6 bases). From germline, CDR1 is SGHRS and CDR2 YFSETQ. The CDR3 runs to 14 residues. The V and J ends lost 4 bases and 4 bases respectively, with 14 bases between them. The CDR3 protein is CASSRDKLIETQYF. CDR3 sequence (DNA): TGCGCCAGCAGCCGGGACAAGTTGATAGAGACCCAGTACTTC. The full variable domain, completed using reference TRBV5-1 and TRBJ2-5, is KAGVTQTPRYLIKTRGQQVTLSCSPISGHRSVSWYQQTPGQGLQFLFEYFSETQRNKGNFPGRFSGRQFSNSRSEMNVSTLELGDSALYLCASSRDKLIETQYFGPGTRLLVL.